These T cell receptor beta chains were read from a single sample in a study of cytomegalovirus exposure and HLA in healthy donors. Some clones are missing from TCRdb's copy, which holds only in-frame ones; the method was immunoSEQ multiplex PCR. In the table there are 40,000 or so clones, roughly 87% of which are singletons. Sequencing used PBMCs. These receptors originate from a woman between 40 and 55 years old in good health and CMV-seropositive. Both conserved end residues are part of each CDR3. The order of the fields is D gene, J gene, clone size, V gene, CDR3 protein, CDR3 DNA. A D gene is named only where the DNA matches it firmly. The size of a clone is reported for some rows only, either as once, few or many, or as a class for expanded clones.

d_call: NA; j_call: TRBJ2-1; clone_size: NA; v_call: TRBV7-9; cdr3_aa: CASSLRTGGAYNEQFF; cdr3_nt: TGTGCCAGCAGCCTCCGGACAGGAGGGGCCTACAATGAGCAGTTCTTC
d_call: NA; j_call: TRBJ2-7; clone_size: once; v_call: TRBV7-9; cdr3_aa: CASSYEGGRYEQYF; cdr3_nt: TGTGCCAGCAGCTACGAAGGAGGGCGCTACGAGCAGTACTTC
d_call: NA; j_call: TRBJ1-4; clone_size: NA; v_call: TRBV2; cdr3_aa: CASSGTGLSNEKLFF; cdr3_nt: TGTGCCAGCAGTGGTACAGGGTTATCTAATGAAAAACTGTTTTTT
d_call: NA; j_call: TRBJ1-1; clone_size: NA; v_call: TRBV28; cdr3_aa: CASSLPAGLNTEAFF; cdr3_nt: TGTGCCAGCAGTTTACCCGCGGGGTTGAACACTGAAGCTTTCTTT
d_call: TRBD1; j_call: TRBJ2-5; clone_size: NA; v_call: TRBV15; cdr3_aa: CATSRRDRGRGETQYF; cdr3_nt: TGTGCCACCAGCAGGAGGGACAGGGGGCGCGGAGAGACCCAGTACTTC
d_call: NA; j_call: TRBJ1-6; clone_size: once; v_call: TRBV18; cdr3_aa: CASSQRDSPLHF; cdr3_nt: TGTGCCAGCTCACAACGGGATTCACCCCTCCACTTT
d_call: NA; j_call: TRBJ2-7; clone_size: NA; v_call: TRBV18; cdr3_aa: CASSPPGLYEQYF; cdr3_nt: TGTGCCAGCTCACCCCCGGGACTTTACGAGCAGTACTTC
d_call: NA; j_call: TRBJ2-3; clone_size: NA; v_call: TRBV5-1; cdr3_aa: CASSLTQARTDTQYF; cdr3_nt: TGCGCCAGCAGCTTGACGCAGGCCCGCACAGATACGCAGTATTTT
d_call: TRBD1; j_call: TRBJ1-1; clone_size: NA; v_call: TRBV5-8; cdr3_aa: CASSPTQGAYTEAFF; cdr3_nt: TGTGCCAGCAGCCCAACTCAGGGGGCATACACTGAAGCTTTCTTT
d_call: TRBD2; j_call: TRBJ2-2; clone_size: NA; v_call: TRBV5-4; cdr3_aa: CASSKLSGGAFANTGELFF; cdr3_nt: TGTGCCAGCAGCAAGTTAAGCGGGGGGGCCTTTGCGAACACCGGGGAGCTGTTTTTT
d_call: NA; j_call: TRBJ1-4; clone_size: NA; v_call: TRBV18; cdr3_aa: CASSPFTAGTSNEKLFF; cdr3_nt: TGTGCCAGCTCACCATTTACGGCGGGGACGAGTAATGAAAAACTGTTTTTT